A selection of T cell receptor beta chains follows, all from one sample in a study of beta chain features in type 1 diabetes. Profiling relied on immunoSEQ multiplex PCR, and the TCRdb table lists in-frame clones only, not all of them. The sample shows about 900,000 clones, roughly 15% of them seen only once. The sample consisted of naive CD4+ T cells from blood. The receptors originated from a woman between 18 and 29 years old in good health. CDR3s include the opening cysteine and the closing phenylalanine or tryptophan. A D gene is named only where the DNA matches it firmly. A clone size is listed for some rows: how often the clone was seen (once, few, many), or a class if it is expanded.

J gene	clone size	V gene	D gene	CDR3 DNA	CDR3 protein
TRBJ2-3	few	TRBV7-3	TRBD2	TGTGCCAGCAGCTCCGACCCGATAGCGGGAGGGCTAAATACGCAGTATTTT	CASSSDPIAGGLNTQYF
TRBJ2-3	few	TRBV29-1	TRBD1	TGCAGCGGAACCAGGGGGAGCACAGATACGCAGTATTTT	CSGTRGSTDTQYF
TRBJ2-1	few	TRBV5-4	TRBD1	TGTGCCAGCAGCACCGGGACAGGGACTTACAATGAGCAGTTCTTC	CASSTGTGTYNEQFF
TRBJ1-1	few	TRBV29-1	-	TGCAGCGTAGTTGTGGGTTGGAACACTGAAGCTTTCTTT	CSVVVGWNTEAFF
TRBJ2-5	few	TRBV7-2	TRBD2	TGTGCCAGCAGCTTAGCCGGGACTACACAAGAGACCCAGTACTTC	CASSLAGTTQETQYF
TRBJ2-1	-	TRBV7-6	TRBD1	TGTGCCAGCAGCTTAGATCAGGGGGCGGGTGAGCAGTTCTTC	CASSLDQGAGEQFF
TRBJ2-1	-	TRBV5-1	TRBD1	TGCGCCAGCAGCCCGTACAGGGGCGGCTCCTACAATGAGCAGTTCTTC	CASSPYRGGSYNEQFF
TRBJ2-6	-	TRBV4-3	TRBD2	TGCGCCAGCAGCCAAGCCGGGACTAGAATCTCTGGGGCCAACGTCCTGACTTTC	CASSQAGTRISGANVLTF
TRBJ2-1	-	TRBV5-1	-	TGCGCCAGCAAGAAGGGGGAATTTTTGGATGAGCAGTTCTTC	CASKKGEFLDEQFF
TRBJ2-5	-	TRBV6-5	-	TGTGCCAGCAGTACTTCCGGAGGAACCCAGTACTTC	CASSTSGGTQYF
TRBJ2-7	-	TRBV15	-	TGTGCCACCAGCAGAGGACCCGGGGGCTACGAGCAGTACTTC	CATSRGPGGYEQYF
TRBJ2-3	few	TRBV5-6	-	TGTGCCAGCAGCCAGACAGCTAGTCTTAGCACAGATACGCAGTATTTT	CASSQTASLSTDTQYF
TRBJ2-7	few	TRBV7-8	TRBD1	TGTGCCAGCAGCTTAGCCCGGACAGGGAACTACGAGCAGTACTTC	CASSLARTGNYEQYF
TRBJ2-1	few	TRBV14	-	TGTGCCAGCAGCCAAGGACAGCAAAGCTCCTACAATGAGCAGTTCTTC	CASSQGQQSSYNEQFF
TRBJ2-1	-	TRBV18	-	TGTGCCAGCTCACCATCACTTGAAGGGGTCTCCTACAATGAGCAGTTCTTC	CASSPSLEGVSYNEQFF
TRBJ2-1	-	TRBV6-1	-	TGTGCCAGCAAGGCGGGACGCCACAATGAGCAGTTCTTC	CASKAGRHNEQFF
TRBJ1-1	-	TRBV7-2	TRBD1	TGTGCCAGCAGCGTAGCCGTAGTGACAGGGATTGGTACTGAAGCTTTCTTT	CASSVAVVTGIGTEAFF
TRBJ1-5	-	TRBV2	-	TGTGCCAGCAGTGGCCAAACCCCCGGGCAGCCCCAGCATTTT	CASSGQTPGQPQHF
TRBJ2-3	few	TRBV7-3	TRBD1	TGTGCCAGCAGCTTGCAAACAGGGGGATCTAGCACAGATACGCAGTATTTT	CASSLQTGGSSTDTQYF
TRBJ2-7	-	TRBV18	TRBD1	TGTGCCAGCTCAGCCGACAGGGTTCCCTACGAGCAGTACTTC	CASSADRVPYEQYF
TRBJ2-2	-	TRBV7-6	TRBD1	TGTGCCAGCACCGGACAGGGGGACACCGGGGAGCTGTTTTTT	CASTGQGDTGELFF
TRBJ2-5	few	TRBV28	-	TGTGCCAGCAGGTTCCAGAGCGAGACCCAGTACTTC	CASRFQSETQYF
TRBJ2-2	-	TRBV18	-	TGTGCCAGCTCACCACATTCAGACCCGAACACCGGGGAGCTGTTTTTT	CASSPHSDPNTGELFF
TRBJ2-3	-	TRBV5-1	-	TGCGCCAGCAAATTCCAGATAGGAGAAGATACGCAGTATTTT	CASKFQIGEDTQYF
TRBJ2-1	few	TRBV28	TRBD2	TGTGCCAGCAGCCTAGCGGGGAGCTCCTACAATGAGCAGTTCTTC	CASSLAGSSYNEQFF
TRBJ2-7	few	TRBV7-3	-	TGTGCCAGCAGCTTGGACTCGAACGTCGGCGAGCAGTACTTC	CASSLDSNVGEQYF
TRBJ2-3	few	TRBV4-2	TRBD2	TGTGCCAGCAGCCAAAAAGCGGGATCGCTCCCAACAGATACGCAGTATTTT	CASSQKAGSLPTDTQYF
TRBJ1-1	-	TRBV19	TRBD1	TGTGCCAGTAGTCCGGACAGGGTCGCTGAAGCTTTCTTT	CASSPDRVAEAFF
TRBJ2-1	few	TRBV28	TRBD2	TGTGCCAGCAGTCCCCCAGGGCTAGCGGGAGGTAATGAGCAGTTCTTC	CASSPPGLAGGNEQFF
TRBJ1-2	few	TRBV28	-	TGTGCCAGCAAGCGGTATGGCTACACCTTC	CASKRYGYTF
TRBJ2-7	few	TRBV11-2	TRBD2	TGTGCCAGCAGCTTAGGACACATCGGGGGGTACGAGCAGTACTTC	CASSLGHIGGYEQYF
TRBJ2-7	few	TRBV5-1	-	TGCGCCAGCAGCTTGGTGGTGGGTTCCGAGCAGTACTTC	CASSLVVGSEQYF
TRBJ2-7	-	TRBV19	TRBD1	TGTGCCAGTAGTACCGAGGGACAGGGGATTAGGGAGCAGTACTTC	CASSTEGQGIREQYF
TRBJ2-5	-	TRBV5-1	TRBD1	TGCGCCAGCAGCTTGGAGGACAGGGCTGACCAAGAGACCCAGTACTTC	CASSLEDRADQETQYF
TRBJ1-1	-	TRBV6-5	TRBD1	TGTGCCAGCAGTAGACAGGGGAGAAACACTGAAGCTTTCTTT	CASSRQGRNTEAFF
TRBJ2-3	few	TRBV7-9	TRBD2	TGTGCCAGCGGCATTCTAGCGGGAGATACGCAGTATTTT	CASGILAGDTQYF
TRBJ2-3	-	TRBV9	TRBD2	TGTGCCAGCACCTTTGCGGGAGAGGGAACAGATACGCAGTATTTT	CASTFAGEGTDTQYF
TRBJ2-7	few	TRBV18	TRBD1	TGTGCCAGCTCCCCCGGGACAGGGTGGCTCGAGCAGTACTTC	CASSPGTGWLEQYF
TRBJ2-5	-	TRBV7-9	-	TGTGCCAGCAGCTTAGTAGGGTCCCAAGAGACCCAGTACTTC	CASSLVGSQETQYF
TRBJ2-7	-	TRBV7-9	TRBD2	TGTGCCAGCAGTCGACAACTAGCGGGAGTCATTGACGAGCAGTACTTC	CASSRQLAGVIDEQYF
TRBJ2-1	few	TRBV7-7	TRBD1	TGTGCTAGCAGCCAAGGACAGGGTTTGAATGAGCAGTTCTTC	CASSQGQGLNEQFF
TRBJ2-7	few	TRBV19	-	TGTGCCAGTAGTAACAGACCCTACGAGCAGTACTTC	CASSNRPYEQYF
TRBJ2-5	-	TRBV19	TRBD2	TGTGCCAGTTCTCGCCATAGCGCGGGAGGGCAAGAGACCCAGTACTTC	CASSRHSAGGQETQYF
TRBJ2-1	-	TRBV7-8	TRBD1	TGTGCCAGCAGCAAAAAACGGGACAGGCCTTACAATGAGCAGTTCTTC	CASSKKRDRPYNEQFF
TRBJ2-6	few	TRBV19	-	TGTGCCAGTAGTATGGTGCCTACCGGGGCCAACGTCCTGACTTTC	CASSMVPTGANVLTF
TRBJ2-2	-	TRBV18	-	TGTGCCAGCTCACCACCGCCCGACTGGGAGCTGTTTTTT	CASSPPPDWELFF
TRBJ2-1	-	TRBV10-3	-	TGTGCCATCAGTGCCGTTAGGGCAGGGGTTAACAATGAGCAGTTCTTC	CAISAVRAGVNNEQFF
TRBJ2-5	-	TRBV27	-	TGTGCCAGCAGTCCCCCGGGACACCTCCAAGAGACCCAGTACTTC	CASSPPGHLQETQYF
TRBJ2-7	few	TRBV28	TRBD2	TGTGCCAGCAAGATAGCGGGAGTAACTGCCGAGCAGTACTTC	CASKIAGVTAEQYF
TRBJ2-1	few	TRBV29-1	-	TGCAGCGTTGGTCGAGCCTCGCGGATCAATGAGCAGTTCTTC	CSVGRASRINEQFF